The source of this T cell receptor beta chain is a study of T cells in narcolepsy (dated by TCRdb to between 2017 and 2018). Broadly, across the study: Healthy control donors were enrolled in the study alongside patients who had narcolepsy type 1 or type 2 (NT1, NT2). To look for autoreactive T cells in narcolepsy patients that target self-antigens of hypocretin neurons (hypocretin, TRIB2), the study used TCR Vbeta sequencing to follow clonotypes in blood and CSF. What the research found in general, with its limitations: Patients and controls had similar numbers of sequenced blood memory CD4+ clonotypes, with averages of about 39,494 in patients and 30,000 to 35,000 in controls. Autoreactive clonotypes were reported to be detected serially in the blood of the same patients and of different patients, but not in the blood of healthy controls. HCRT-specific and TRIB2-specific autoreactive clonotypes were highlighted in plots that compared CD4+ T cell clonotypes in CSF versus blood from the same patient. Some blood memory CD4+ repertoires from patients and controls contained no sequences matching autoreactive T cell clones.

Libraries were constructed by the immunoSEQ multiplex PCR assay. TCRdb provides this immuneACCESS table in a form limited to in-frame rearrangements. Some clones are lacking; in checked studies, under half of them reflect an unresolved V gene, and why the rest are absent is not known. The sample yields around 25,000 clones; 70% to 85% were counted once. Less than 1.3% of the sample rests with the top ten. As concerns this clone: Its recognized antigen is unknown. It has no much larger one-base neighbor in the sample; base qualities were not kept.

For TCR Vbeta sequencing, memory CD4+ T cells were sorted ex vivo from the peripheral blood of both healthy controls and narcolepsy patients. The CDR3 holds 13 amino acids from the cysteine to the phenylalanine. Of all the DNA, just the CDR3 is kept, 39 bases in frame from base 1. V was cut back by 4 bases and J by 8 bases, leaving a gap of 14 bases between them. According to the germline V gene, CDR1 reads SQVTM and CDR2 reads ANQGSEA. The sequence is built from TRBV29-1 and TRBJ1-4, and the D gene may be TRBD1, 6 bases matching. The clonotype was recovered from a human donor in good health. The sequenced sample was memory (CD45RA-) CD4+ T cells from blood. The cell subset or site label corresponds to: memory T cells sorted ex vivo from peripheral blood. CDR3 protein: CSVARGDDEKLFF. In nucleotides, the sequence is TGCAGCGTTGCCAGGGGAGACGACGAAAAACTGTTTTTT.